Following are 11 T cell receptor beta chains from one sample sequenced in a study of T cells in Graves' hyperthyroidism and ophthalmopathy. RNA transcripts were the template for amplifying TCR beta CDR3 regions. Initially, a first-round RT-PCR of the TCR CDR3 employed the HTBI primer set. MiXCR was run by TCRdb on the multiplex PCR reads, yielding one entry per CDR3 protein. This table has roughly 300,000 distinct CDR3 sequences, less than 30% appearing once. Sequencing used blood. The receptors were sampled from a man aged 40-49 years with Graves' hyperthyroidism that later progressed to Graves' ophthalmopathy.

The chain combines TRBV19 with TRBJ1-5; D perhaps matches TRBD1 (5 bases). The CDR3 runs to 15 residues. V was shortened by 2 bases and J by 6 bases, with 14 bases between the two germline ends. Germline CDR1 LNHDA, CDR2 SQIVND (reference sequence). The CDR3 coding sequence is TGTGCCAGTAGTATACTGGGGCAGGGAGGTCAGCCCCAGCATTTT. This codes for CASSILGQGGQPQHF.

This clonotype has at least ten counts. This chain links TRBV28 with TRBJ1-1; D uncertain. Germline V gives CDR1 MDHEN, CDR2 SYDVKM. Trimming shortened V by 6 bases and J by 1 base, and 15 bases separated the two germline ends. The CDR3 loop spans 15 amino acids. The CDR3 sequence is CASSPFIVQNTEAFF. The DNA for the CDR3 is TGTGCCAGCAGCCCATTTATTGTGCAGAACACTGAAGCTTTCTTT.

The chain couples TRBV28 to TRBJ2-5, with 13 bases lining up with TRBD2. This CDR3 has 16 amino acids. V was clipped by 5 bases and J by 5 bases; unmatched bases: 8. Germline-derived CDR1 and CDR2 are MDHEN and SYDVKM. The CDR3 DNA is TGTGCCAGCAGTACTAGGACTAGCGGGAGTGGGGAGACCCAGTACTTC. The encoded protein is CASSTRTSGSGETQYF.

This clonotype was seen once. This chain uses TRBV28 with TRBJ2-2, with D tentatively TRBD2 (5 bases). The CDR3 runs 14 residues. V was shortened by 4 bases and J by 5 bases, with 11 bases between the two germline ends. CDR1 is MDHEN, CDR2 SYDVKM, per germline. The CDR3 loop is CASSSMGVTGELFF. In DNA, the CDR3 is TGTGCCAGCAGTTCCATGGGAGTGACCGGGGAGCTGTTTTTT. Full variable domain (missing parts from reference TRBV28 and TRBJ2-2): DVKVTQSSRYLVKRTGEKVFLECVQDMDHENMFWYRQDPGLGLRLIYFSYDVKMKEKGDIPEGYSVSREKKERFSLILESASTNQTSMYLCASSSMGVTGELFFGEGSRLTVL.

The table lists this clonotype with many counts. The chain links TRBV14 to TRBJ2-5, with a tentative D call TRBD1 (7 bases). Germline lookup yields CDR1 SGHDN and CDR2 FVKESK. V dropped 9 bases and J dropped 5 bases, with 19 bases sitting between them. The CDR3 is made up of 14 amino acids. This CDR3 is CARTLTGRLETQYF. For the CDR3, the DNA is TGTGCCAGAACCTTGACAGGGAGGTTGGAGACCCAGTACTTC. Supplemented by reference TRBV14 and TRBJ2-5, the full variable domain reads EAGVTQFPSHSVIEKGQTVTLRCDPISGHDNLYWYRRVMGKEIKFLLHFVKESKQDESGMPNNRFLAERTGGTYSTLKVQPAELEDSGVYFCARTLTGRLETQYFGPGTRLLVL.

The sample holds many counts of this clonotype. This chain connects TRBV11-2 to TRBJ1-5; 9 bases line up with TRBD1. The CDR3 covers 18 residues. Germline V gene sequence: CDR1 SGHAT, CDR2 FQNNGV. The ends lost 5 bases at V and 7 bases at J; junction bases unmatched: 18. The CDR3 loop is CASSQSSGTGWLRQPQHF. In DNA, the CDR3 is TGTGCCAGCAGCCAGTCTTCCGGGACAGGGTGGTTGAGGCAGCCCCAGCATTTT.

The V and J genes are TRBV28 and TRBJ1-2; maybe TRBD1 (5 bases). This CDR3 is built from 13 residues. Trimming removed 7 bases from V and 4 bases from J, with 13 bases in between. Germline lookup yields CDR1 MDHEN and CDR2 SYDVKM. This chain's CDR3 is CASITGGGYGYTF. The DNA for the CDR3 is TGTGCCAGCATAACAGGTGGGGGCTATGGCTACACCTTC.

At least ten counts were recorded for this clonotype. The chain links TRBV5-1 to TRBJ1-1; D unresolved. From germline, CDR1 is SGHRS and CDR2 YFSETQ. The CDR3 loop spans 16 amino acids. Trimming pared 0 bases from V and 0 bases from J, leaving 12 bases between. This CDR3 reads CASSLAGSTLNTEAFF. The CDR3 nucleotides are TGCGCCAGCAGCTTGGCTGGATCCACTTTGAACACTGAAGCTTTCTTT. Complete variable domain (other parts from reference TRBV5-1 and TRBJ1-1): KAGVTQTPRYLIKTRGQQVTLSCSPISGHRSVSWYQQTPGQGLQFLFEYFSETQRNKGNFPGRFSGRQFSNSRSEMNVSTLELGDSALYLCASSLAGSTLNTEAFFGQGTRLTVV.

This clonotype was recorded many times. V and J are TRBV5-6 and TRBJ1-5; D perhaps matches TRBD1 (5 bases). This CDR3 region has 15 residues. CDR1 is SGHDT and CDR2 is YYEEEE in the germline V gene. V was trimmed by 1 base and J by 0 bases, leaving 8 bases between them. The CDR3 sequence: CASSLRGFSNQPQHF. In nucleotides, the CDR3 is TGTGCCAGCAGCTTGCGGGGGTTTAGCAATCAGCCCCAGCATTTT.

The chain employs TRBV6-1 and TRBJ2-7; 8 bases are shared with TRBD1. Germline loops: CDR1 MNHNS, CDR2 SASEGT. The length of the CDR3 is 15 residues. J lost 6 bases, V lost 2 bases, and 9 bases had no gene match. The CDR3 region is CASSESGRGLGEQYF. CDR3 sequence (DNA): TGTGCCAGCAGTGAATCGGGCAGGGGGCTCGGCGAGCAGTACTTC.

This clonotype has ten or more counts. The gene calls are TRBV10-3 and TRBJ1-5, with unresolved D. The V end lost 5 bases, the J end lost 3 bases, and 11 bases lay between the germline ends. The CDR3 length is 14 residues. CDR1 is ENHRY and CDR2 is SYGVKD in the germline V gene. Here the CDR3 reads CAISHGLNNQPQHF. The DNA of the CDR3 is TGTGCCATCAGTCACGGACTGAACAATCAGCCCCAGCATTTT.